These T cell receptor beta chains were read from a single sample in a study of shared clonotypes between healthy human individuals. Measured with immunoSEQ multiplex PCR; TCRdb has only the in-frame clones, and not every one. The sample holds about 2 million clones; about 95% are singletons and the top ten take 0.1% to 0.15%. Sequenced sample: naive CD4+ T cells sorted from blood. The receptors here all came from a young man in good health. Each CDR3 is given with its conserved first and last residue.

>TRBV30|TRBJ2-1
CASTGTSGHNEQFF
>TRBV27|TRBJ2-3
CASSFFVGQGVNTQYF
>TRBV5-1|TRBJ2-2
CASARDTGELFF
>TRBV29-1|TRBJ2-7
CSAEGDRVHEQYF
>TRBV4-1|TRBJ1-1
CASSQDGTDRSTEAFF
>TRBV7-2|TRBJ2-7
CASSLVGGLAGSYEQYF
>TRBV28|TRBJ2-7
CASSSGFYEQYF
>TRBV6-1|TRBJ1-5
CASSKGTGDQPQHF
>TRBV4-1|TRBJ2-1
CASSQDTQRGGSYNEQFF
>TRBV2|TRBJ1-5
CASSVGSKTQHF
>TRBV10-3|TRBJ2-5
CAISTGETQYF
>TRBV9|TRBJ1-4
CASSANMATNEKLFF
>TRBV5-1|TRBJ2-1
CASSLEVGFDEQFF
>TRBV28|TRBJ2-5
CASSSPGQETQYF
>TRBV18|TRBJ1-2
CASSPPTGANYGYTF